The 8 T cell receptor beta chains below all came from one sample that was sequenced in a study of response to subunit inactivated influenza vaccine. TCRdb itself ran the RT-PCR reads through MiXCR, one entry per CDR3 protein. Of roughly 290,000 distinct CDR3 sequences in the sample, 21% were seen once. The sample was PBMCs from blood, taken roughly 20 months after vaccination. The receptors stem from a man in his fifties or sixties who received an inactivated influenza vaccine.

This clonotype was observed a few times. The chain couples TRBV6-1 to TRBJ1-2; TRBD1 matches at 11 bases. CDR1 is MNHNS and CDR2 is SASEGT in the germline V gene. Trimming removed 6 bases from V and 5 bases from J; junction bases left unmatched: 11. CDR3 size: 16 residues. The CDR3 region has the DNA TGTGCCAGCAGCCCCGGGACAGGGGGGCTAATATATGGCTACACCTTC. Amino acid sequence: CASSPGTGGLIYGYTF.

The chain couples TRBV15 to TRBJ2-5, with 11 bases that match TRBD2. CDR1 is LNHNV, CDR2 YYDKDF, per germline (reference sequence). The CDR3 loop spans 16 amino acids. The trim removed 3 bases at V and 3 bases at J, leaving 6 bases unmatched. The CDR3: CATSRGLAGGKETQYF. The CDR3 bases are TGTGCCACCAGCAGGGGTCTAGCGGGGGGAAAAGAGACCCAGTACTTC.

This clonotype occurred a few times. The V call is TRBV7-2, the J call TRBJ1-1; D remains ambiguous. The CDR3 has 13 amino acids. Germline CDR1 SGHTA, CDR2 FQGNSA. Trimming took 3 bases from V and 4 from J, leaving 9 bases between them. The CDR3 sequence: CASSFSPLTEAFF. CDR3 in DNA: TGTGCCAGCAGCTTCTCCCCTCTCACTGAAGCTTTCTTT.

This clonotype turned up a few times. V gene TRBV7-6 combines with J gene TRBJ2-5; TRBD1 aligns across 8 bases. V lost 2 bases and J lost 1; bases outside the gene matches: 6. The CDR3 covers 16 residues. Germline lookup yields CDR1 SGHVS and CDR2 FNYEAQ. The DNA of the CDR3 is TGTGCCAGCAGCTTATTTCAGGGGGCCGCCCAAGAGACCCAGTACTTC. This encodes CASSLFQGAAQETQYF. Variable domain in full (rest from reference TRBV7-6 and TRBJ2-5): GAGVSQSPRYKVTKRGQDVALRCDPISGHVSLYWYRQALGQGPEFLTYFNYEAQQDKSGLPNDRFSAERPEGSISTLTIQRTEQRDSAMYRCASSLFQGAAQETQYFGPGTRLLVL.

This clonotype was counted between two and nine times. The gene calls are TRBV18 and TRBJ1-2, with 7 positions matching TRBD1. This CDR3 has 14 residues. CDR1 is KGHSH and CDR2 is LQKENI in the germline V gene. V dropped 2 bases and J dropped 8; count of bases not matched to a gene: 8. DNA for the CDR3: TGTGCCAGCTCACCAGGAACAGGGGTCTGGGGCTACACCTTC. The encoded protein is CASSPGTGVWGYTF. Filled out from reference TRBV18 and TRBJ1-2, the complete variable domain reads NAGVMQNPRHLVRRRGQEARLRCSPMKGHSHVYWYRQLPEEGLKFMVYLQKENIIDESGMPKERFSAEFPKEGPSILRIQQVVRGDSAAYFCASSPGTGVWGYTFGSGTRLTVV.

There are a few counts of this clonotype. This sequence joins TRBV7-2 and TRBJ2-3; no firm D call. Per germline, CDR1 SGHTA and CDR2 FQGNSA. With 1 base removed from V and 2 bases from J, the gap between germline ends came to 7 bases. This CDR3 contains 14 residues. The CDR3, as DNA: TGTGCCAGCAGCTTAGGACCATACACAGATACGCAGTATTTT. It translates to CASSLGPYTDTQYF.

J is TRBJ2-3 and V is TRBV20-1; 8 positions agree with TRBD1. The trim removed 5 bases at V and 6 bases at J, leaving 7 bases unmatched. Germline assignment: CDR1 DFQATT and CDR2 SNEGSKA (reference sequence). The CDR3 extends over 13 amino acids. The CDR3 DNA reads TGCAGTGCTCCCCCAGGGGGCGAGGATACGCAGTATTTT. Translated: CSAPPGGEDTQYF.

The chain joins TRBV7-2 to TRBJ2-7; no clear D. Germline-derived CDR1 and CDR2 are SGHTA and FQGNSA. This CDR3 contains 14 residues. The V gene lost 3 bases and the J gene lost 4 bases, with 13 bases spanning the gap. DNA of the CDR3: TGTGCCAGCAGCTTTTTGGACGGCAGATACGAGCAGTACTTC. This codes for CASSFLDGRYEQYF.